This T cell receptor (beta chain) emerged from a study of blood T cell repertoires in COVID-19. Study overall: The origin of the acute and convalescent COVID-19 samples was the United States, Italy and Spain. Nucleic acid was either cDNA or gDNA, and it came from T cells, B-cell-depleted T cells, or PBMCs.

In the original processing: Reference gene primer amplification yielded estimated nucleated cell counts. Generated by immunoSEQ multiplex PCR, the TCRdb table keeps only in-frame clones and is missing some. D and trimming were read from the DNA, whereas the V and J calls and clone size are those reported in that table. This sample has approximately 250,000 clones, with approximately 90% found just once. Participants' reported clinical history set cohort assignment. This CDR3 region has 13 residues. Germline V gene lookup returns CDR1 SGHTA and CDR2 FQGTGA. Germline trimming cut 5 bases from V and 7 bases from J; bases unmatched to any gene: 7.

The sequenced sample consisted of PBMCs or T cells enriched from blood (not recorded which). The chain is built from TRBV7-3 and TRBJ1-1; the match to TRBD1 covers 7 bases. The TCR sequence derives from a woman aged 30 to 39 who had recovered from COVID-19. The CDR3: CASSRSGQDEAFF. For the CDR3, the DNA is TGTGCCAGCAGCCGAAGCGGACAGGATGAAGCTTTCTTT.